Below are 14 T cell receptor beta chains sequenced from a single sample in a study of shared clonotypes between healthy human individuals (TCRdb year 2020). Preparation of the library involved the immunoSEQ multiplex PCR assay. The table was pulled from immuneACCESS by TCRdb, which kept in-frame rearrangements only. Such tables lose some clones; where checked, under half of the loss comes from unresolved V genes, and the rest has no known cause. This sample comprises about 2.4 million clones, approximately 93% of them detected only once. Clones ranked in the top ten supply approximately 0.35% of the sample. The sample taken for sequencing was naive CD4+ T cells from PBMCs. Per the publication, the cell subset or site label means: CD45RA+ positively selected. These receptor sequences come from a man younger than 30 in good health. Some clones in this sample may be carry-over from other donors' samples.

The chain employs TRBV9 and TRBJ2-5, with TRBD2 matching over 8 bases. Losses at the gene ends were 4 bases for V and 1 base for J; bases not matched to a gene: 6. The V gene's germline CDR1 is SGDLS and CDR2 YYNGEE. This CDR3 comprises 15 residues. The DNA for the CDR3 is TGTGCCAGCAGCACGGGGACTAGGAGCCAAGAGACCCAGTACTTC. Translation gives CASSTGTRSQETQYF.

This chain uses TRBV5-1 with TRBJ2-3; D might be TRBD1 (5 bases). Trimming left V 0 bases short and J 7 bases short, with 15 bases between. This CDR3 region has 15 residues. From germline, CDR1 is SGHRS and CDR2 YFSETQ. CDR3 sequence: CASSLGQRNRNTQYF. In DNA form, the CDR3 reads TGCGCCAGCAGCTTGGGACAGCGAAATCGTAATACGCAGTATTTT.

The rearrangement joins TRBV5-1 to TRBJ2-5, with D possibly called TRBD1 or TRBD2 (5 bases each). The CDR3 spans 18 residues. Germline V gene sequence: CDR1 SGHRS, CDR2 YFSETQ. V lost 3 bases and J 1 base, leaving 22 bases between the germline ends. DNA for the CDR3: TGCGCCAGCAGCTCAGGCTCCCCGGGACGGACGATCCAAGAGACCCAGTACTTC. It translates to CASSSGSPGRTIQETQYF.

This clone has only one observation. This chain uses TRBV6-6 with TRBJ2-7; the D is unclear. V lost 4 bases and J lost 9, with 10 bases in between. Germline V gene data show CDR1 as MNHNY and CDR2 as SVGAGI (reference sequence). This CDR3 has 11 amino acids. CDR3 region: CASSFGWGQYF. CDR3 in DNA: TGTGCCAGCAGTTTCGGGTGGGGGCAGTACTTC.

The chain joins TRBV9 to TRBJ2-1, with 10 bases matching TRBD2. The CDR3 has 15 residues. The J segment lost 4 bases and the V segment lost 2 bases, leaving 3 bases of the junction unmatched. Germline values: CDR1 SGDLS, CDR2 YYNGEE. The CDR3 nucleotides read TGTGCCAGCAGCGTTAGCGGGGGGCTATACAATGAGCAGTTCTTC. This gives the protein CASSVSGGLYNEQFF.

V gene TRBV4-3 combines with J gene TRBJ2-4; TRBD2 agrees at 13 bases. V lost 2 bases to trimming and J lost 3 bases; unmatched junction nucleotides: 7. Germline assignment: CDR1 LGHNA and CDR2 YSLEER. The CDR3 consists of 18 residues. DNA of the CDR3: TGCGCCAGCAGCCAATCCGGACTAGCGGGAGAAGGCAAAAACATTCAGTACTTC. It translates to CASSQSGLAGEGKNIQYF.

The chain joins TRBV7-2 to TRBJ1-2; 7 nucleotides match TRBD1. V shed 3 bases and J 5 bases; nucleotides not matched to a gene: 3. This CDR3 comprises 13 residues. CDR1 is SGHTA, CDR2 FQGNSA, per germline. CDR3 in amino acids: CASSFQGVYGYTF. CDR3 bases: TGTGCCAGCAGCTTTCAGGGGGTTTATGGCTACACCTTC.

This chain joins TRBV5-4 and TRBJ1-6; D unclear. CDR3 size: 14 residues. The V and J ends lost 1 base and 9 bases respectively, with 11 bases between them. Germline V gives CDR1 SGHNT, CDR2 YYREEE (reference sequence). The CDR3 is CASSLTDISSPLHF. The DNA for the CDR3 is TGTGCCAGCAGCTTGACCGACATAAGTTCACCCCTCCACTTT.

The chain is built from TRBV6-1 and TRBJ1-2; D ambiguous. Germline loops: CDR1 MNHNS, CDR2 SASEGT. This CDR3 has 14 residues. Trimming left V 7 bases short and J 2 bases short, with 14 bases between. The CDR3 here is CASILNVINYGYTF. In DNA, the CDR3 is TGTGCCAGCATTCTGAATGTCATAAACTATGGCTACACCTTC.

As concerns this clone: The sample carries other DNA sequences with the same CDR3. V is TRBV19 and J is TRBJ1-5, with D hard to call. The CDR3 is made up of 14 amino acids. With 3 bases removed from V and 2 bases from J, the gap between germline ends came to 8 bases. Looked up from germline, CDR1 is LNHDA and CDR2 is SQIVND (reference sequence). CDR3 amino acids: CASSIPGGNQPQHF. The CDR3, as DNA: TGTGCCAGTAGTATCCCCGGGGGCAATCAGCCCCAGCATTTT.

Notes on this clone: The same CDR3 is also encoded by other DNA sequences in this sample. The V call is TRBV27, the J call TRBJ2-5, with 9 bases fitting TRBD2. J lost 5 bases, V lost 5 bases, and 6 bases had no gene match. Germline V gives CDR1 MNHEY, CDR2 SMNVEV (reference sequence). There are 14 residues in the CDR3. Here the CDR3 DNA reads TGTGCCAGCAGTCTCAGCGGGAGGAGGGAGACCCAGTACTTC. Translated: CASSLSGRRETQYF.

The V and J genes are TRBV6-5 and TRBJ1-1, with D possibly being TRBD1 (5 bases). The germline gives CDR1 MNHEY, CDR2 SVGAGI. CDR3 length: 16 residues. Trimming cost V 2 bases and J 0 bases, with 13 bases left between them. The CDR3 coding sequence is TGTGCCAGCAGTTACGGGGCAGGGAGGGTGAACACTGAAGCTTTCTTT. Protein sequence: CASSYGAGRVNTEAFF.

V usage is TRBV4-2 and J usage is TRBJ2-3; TRBD2 aligns across 8 bases. Germline V gene lookup returns CDR1 LGHNA and CDR2 YNFKEQ. The CDR3 runs 15 residues. V dropped 3 bases and J dropped 1; count of bases not matched to a gene: 3. The CDR3 sequence is CASSHGREGTDTQYF. CDR3 nucleotide sequence: TGTGCCAGCAGCCATGGGCGGGAGGGCACAGATACGCAGTATTTT.

V gene TRBV28 combines with J gene TRBJ2-7; D is perhaps TRBD1 (6 bases). In germline, CDR1 is MDHEN, CDR2 SYDVKM. The CDR3 is 14 residues long. Trimming removed 2 bases from V and 7 bases from J, with 15 bases in between. CDR3 residues: CASSLRQGIREQYF. CDR3 in DNA: TGTGCCAGCAGTTTACGGCAGGGGATTCGGGAGCAGTACTTC.